Listed here are 31 T cell receptor beta chains from one sample, sequenced in a study of OX40 agonist ivuxolimab in advanced cancers. Assay: immunoSEQ multiplex PCR; the TCRdb copy retains only in-frame clones and omits some. The table records tens of thousands of clones, over 80% of them present only once. Sequencing used CD4+ or CD8+ T cells sorted from blood, obtained in a trial of the OX40 agonist ivuxolimab. The receptors were sampled from an adult with an advanced solid tumor such as melanoma, head and neck, liver or kidney cancer.

The rearrangement uses TRBV28 and TRBJ1-5; 9 positions agree with TRBD1. Germline V gene sequence: CDR1 MDHEN, CDR2 SYDVKM. This CDR3 has 16 amino acids. Losses at the gene ends were 3 bases for V and 4 bases for J; bases not matched to a gene: 7. The CDR3 DNA follows: TGTGCCAGCAGTTTTGGGACAGGGAGAAGGAATCAGCCCCAGCATTTT. Protein sequence: CASSFGTGRRNQPQHF.

J is TRBJ2-2 and V is TRBV5-1; no firm D call. Trimming left V 4 bases short and J 2 bases short, with 9 bases between. CDR3 length: 14 amino acids. Looked up from germline, CDR1 is SGHRS and CDR2 is YFSETQ. The CDR3 DNA follows: TGCGCCAGCAGCCCCCGGGCCAACACCGGGGAGCTGTTTTTT. This encodes CASSPRANTGELFF.

This clone was observed once. The chain recombines TRBV19 with TRBJ1-5; TRBD1 agrees at 7 bases. This CDR3 comprises 17 residues. V gave up 6 bases and J gave up 0 bases; unmatched junction bases: 11. Germline values: CDR1 LNHDA, CDR2 SQIVND (reference sequence). The CDR3: CASSHGADRVSNQPQHF. The CDR3 DNA reads TGTGCCAGTAGCCACGGAGCCGACAGGGTTAGCAATCAGCCCCAGCATTTT.

The chain is built from TRBV27 and TRBJ1-2; D gene ambiguous. The length of the CDR3 is 15 residues. Trimming pared 1 base from V and 4 bases from J, leaving 13 bases between. Per the germline V gene, CDR1 is MNHEY and CDR2 is SMNVEV (reference sequence). CDR3 protein: CASSLWGSVTYGYTF. The DNA for the CDR3 is TGTGCCAGCAGTTTATGGGGTTCGGTTACCTATGGCTACACCTTC.

V and J are TRBV7-2 and TRBJ1-2; no reliable D call. The ends were cut back, 4 bases at V and 1 base at J, with 13 bases in the middle. This CDR3 has 15 residues. The germline V gene has CDR1 SGHTA and CDR2 FQGNSA. CDR3 nucleotides: TGTGCCAGCAGCTCCTTACTAGACAATAACTATGGCTACACCTTC. Amino acids: CASSSLLDNNYGYTF.

The V call is TRBV5-6, the J call TRBJ2-7; a possible D gene is TRBD2 (6 bases). Trimming took off 4 bases at V and 2 bases at J, with 19 bases between the two ends. The CDR3 contains 16 residues. Germline values: CDR1 SGHDT, CDR2 YYEEEE. DNA of the CDR3: TGTGCCAGCAGCCTAGCAGAACTAGCTAGGACCTACGAGCAGTACTTC. Protein: CASSLAELARTYEQYF.

This clone was counted once. The rearrangement joins TRBV6-5 to TRBJ2-7, with TRBD1 as a possible D gene (5 bases). The CDR3 is 12 amino acids. V lost 4 bases, J lost 1 base, and 5 bases lay in between. Per the germline V gene, CDR1 is MNHEY and CDR2 is SVGAGI. The CDR3 loop reads CASSSGSYEQYF. In DNA, the CDR3 is TGTGCCAGCAGTTCAGGGTCCTACGAGCAGTACTTC.

The chain joins TRBV11-2 to TRBJ1-2, with TRBD1 as a possible D gene (5 bases). From germline, CDR1 is SGHAT and CDR2 FQNNGV. V shed 5 bases and J shed 4 bases, with 11 bases lying between them. CDR3 length: 13 residues. This CDR3 is CASSRGGVYGYTF. Written as DNA, the CDR3 is TGTGCCAGCAGCCGTGGAGGGGTCTATGGCTACACCTTC.

The CDR3 loop is CASSIGRPGDEKAFF. CDR3 in DNA: TGTGCCAGTAGTATAGGCCGTCCGGGCGACGAAAAGGCTTTCTTT. The rearrangement uses TRBV19 and TRBJ1-1, with D uncertain. This CDR3 has 15 residues. Trimming removed 1 base from V and 11 bases from J, with 20 bases in between. CDR1 and CDR2 (germline): LNHDA, SQIVND (reference sequence). The whole variable domain, remainder taken from reference TRBV19 and TRBJ1-1, is DGGITQSPKYLFRKEGQNVTLSCEQNLNHDAMYWYRQDPGQGLRLIYYSQIVNDFQKGDIAEGYSVSREKKESFPLTVTSAQKNPTAFYLCASSIGRPGDEKAFFGQGTRLTVV.

The CDR3 nucleotides are TGTGCCAGCAGCCAAGATGCGACGGGGGAGACCCAGTACTTC. This translates into CASSQDATGETQYF. The chain has TRBV4-2 and TRBJ2-5, with D tentatively TRBD2 (5 bases). Trimming removed 0 bases from V and 5 bases from J, with 10 bases in between. The CDR3 has 14 amino acids. CDR1 and CDR2 (germline): LGHNA, YNFKEQ.

This chain uses TRBV5-5 with TRBJ1-1; D is possibly TRBD1 (6 bases). The CDR3 spans 16 residues. Trimming cost V 3 bases and J 9 bases, with 24 bases left between them. The germline gives CDR1 SGHKS, CDR2 YYEKEE (reference sequence). For the CDR3, the DNA is TGTGCCAGCAGCTCACCGACGGAACGTGGGGGCTTCAAAGCTTTCTTT. Its translation is CASSSPTERGGFKAFF.

The chain has TRBV5-1 and TRBJ2-6, with 7 positions matching TRBD1. V gave up 4 bases and J gave up 2 bases; unmatched junction bases: 3. This CDR3 comprises 15 residues. Germline lookup yields CDR1 SGHRS and CDR2 YFSETQ. The CDR3 loop is CASSLRGTGANVLTF. The CDR3 DNA is TGCGCCAGCAGCCTCAGGGGGACTGGGGCCAACGTCCTGACTTTC. The variable domain in full, with the rest retrieved from reference TRBV5-1 and TRBJ2-6, is KAGVTQTPRYLIKTRGQQVTLSCSPISGHRSVSWYQQTPGQGLQFLFEYFSETQRNKGNFPGRFSGRQFSNSRSEMNVSTLELGDSALYLCASSLRGTGANVLTFGAGSRLTVL.

This chain links TRBV30 with TRBJ1-2; D possibly corresponds to TRBD1 (6 bases). With 2 bases removed from V and 8 bases from J, the gap between germline ends came to 15 bases. From germline, CDR1 is GTSNPN and CDR2 SVGIG (reference sequence). The CDR3 runs to 13 residues. The CDR3 sequence: CAWSMDSLDGYTF. In DNA form, the CDR3 reads TGTGCCTGGAGTATGGACAGTTTGGACGGCTACACCTTC.

The chain couples TRBV18 to TRBJ2-3; D unclear. There are 11 residues in the CDR3. V dropped 5 bases and J dropped 2 bases, with 2 bases sitting between them. Germline CDR1 reads KGHSH; CDR2 reads LQKENI. The CDR3 reads CASSTTDTQYF. The CDR3 DNA is TGTGCCAGCTCAACCACAGATACGCAGTATTTT.

V and J are TRBV28 and TRBJ1-5; TRBD1 agrees at 11 bases. The CDR3 is made up of 14 amino acids. Per germline, CDR1 MDHEN and CDR2 SYDVKM. Trimming cost V 5 bases and J 5 bases; bases outside gene matches: 2. The CDR3 DNA sequence: TGTGCCAGCAGTCCGGGACAGGGGGATCAGCCCCAGCATTTT. Its translation is CASSPGQGDQPQHF.

The DNA of the CDR3 is TGTGCCAGCACGTGGTGGACTGAAGCTTTCTTT. Its translation: CASTWWTEAFF. The chain has TRBV2 and TRBJ1-1; D is unclear. Germline assignment: CDR1 SNHLY and CDR2 FYNNEI. V was trimmed by 7 bases and J by 5 bases, leaving 8 bases between them. The CDR3 is made up of 11 amino acids.

V is TRBV11-3 and J is TRBJ1-2; no definite D call. CDR1 SGHNT and CDR2 YENEEA come from the germline V gene. The CDR3 runs 14 residues. The ends were cut back, 3 bases at V and 8 bases at J, with 16 bases in the middle. The CDR3 spells CASSFDSSGRGYTF. The CDR3, as DNA: TGTGCCAGCAGCTTTGATTCCAGCGGGAGAGGCTACACCTTC.

V usage is TRBV25-1 and J usage is TRBJ1-2, with D possibly being TRBD1 (6 bases). CDR1 is MGHDK and CDR2 is SYGVNS in the germline V gene. The length of the CDR3 is 15 residues. V gave up 2 bases and J gave up 4 bases, with 14 bases separating them. Here the CDR3 DNA reads TGTGCCAGCAGTGAAGGGGGGCAGGCGCTCTATGGCTACACCTTC. It encodes CASSEGGQALYGYTF.

This clone has just a few counts. V usage is TRBV4-1 and J usage is TRBJ2-1; tentative D call: TRBD1 (6 bases). The V gene's germline CDR1 is MGHRA and CDR2 YSYEKL. This CDR3 region has 17 residues. Trimming removed 4 bases at V and 0 bases at J, with 16 bases between. Written as DNA, the CDR3 is TGCGCCAGCAGCCCTGATATGGGGGCGAGCTCCTACAATGAGCAGTTCTTC. This translates into CASSPDMGASSYNEQFF.

The chain uses TRBV19 and TRBJ1-3; possibly TRBD1 for D (5 bases). The V end was cut by 8 bases, the J end by 8 bases, with 16 bases between. The CDR3 sequence is 13 residues long. Germline V gene sequence: CDR1 LNHDA, CDR2 SQIVND (reference sequence). In DNA, the CDR3 is TGTGCCAGTCGGACCAACGGGGGACACACCATATATTTT. It is translated as CASRTNGGHTIYF. The whole variable domain, remainder taken from reference TRBV19 and TRBJ1-3, is DGGITQSPKYLFRKEGQNVTLSCEQNLNHDAMYWYRQDPGQGLRLIYYSQIVNDFQKGDIAEGYSVSREKKESFPLTVTSAQKNPTAFYLCASRTNGGHTIYFGEGSWLTVV.

This chain links TRBV28 with TRBJ1-5, with a possible D match to TRBD1 (6 bases). CDR1 and CDR2 (germline): MDHEN, SYDVKM. V was pared by 6 bases and J by 4 bases, with 10 bases between. This CDR3 is built from 13 residues. CDR3 loop: CASRDSMNQPQHF. Here the CDR3 DNA reads TGTGCCAGCAGGGACAGTATGAATCAGCCCCAGCATTTT.

The gene calls are TRBV9 and TRBJ2-3; D unresolved. The V end lost 0 bases, the J end lost 2 bases, and 7 bases lay between the germline ends. The CDR3 spans 14 residues. Germline CDR1 is SGDLS and CDR2 is YYNGEE. The CDR3 spells CASSVGQTTDTQYF. As DNA, the CDR3 is TGTGCCAGCAGCGTAGGCCAGACCACAGATACGCAGTATTTT.

The rearrangement links TRBV10-3 to TRBJ1-6, with TRBD1 matching 8 bases. Germline CDR1 is ENHRY and CDR2 is SYGVKD. V lost 2 bases, J lost 8 bases, and 5 bases stayed unmatched. This CDR3 spans 15 amino acids. CDR3 amino acids: CAISELGQGDSPLHF. CDR3 bases: TGTGCCATCAGTGAGCTAGGACAGGGTGATTCACCCCTCCACTTT.

Turning to this clone: A read error may produce the germline difference seen at one junction end. The chain carries TRBV7-7 and TRBJ2-5; D possibly corresponds to TRBD1 (5 bases). In germline, CDR1 is SSHAT, CDR2 FNYEAQ (reference sequence). This CDR3 spans 16 amino acids. CDR3 nucleotide sequence: TGTGCTAGCAGCTTATGGCCAGGGAACGTCGTGGAGACCCAGTACTTC. Amino acids: CASSLWPGNVVETQYF.

J is TRBJ2-1 and V is TRBV27; D is uncertain. The CDR3 covers 14 residues. Germline-derived CDR1 and CDR2 are MNHEY and SMNVEV (reference sequence). V lost 5 bases, J lost 10 bases, and 18 bases lay in between. Here the CDR3 reads CASSPVSPSSEQFF. CDR3 nucleotide sequence: TGTGCCAGCAGTCCCGTTTCCCCGAGCAGCGAGCAGTTCTTC.

This clone was detected once. The chain has TRBV6-1 and TRBJ2-1, with 8 bases fitting TRBD1. Germline loops: CDR1 MNHNS, CDR2 SASEGT. The trim removed 6 bases at V and 13 bases at J, leaving 11 bases unmatched. The length of the CDR3 is 13 residues. The CDR3 spells CASRGQVLRGQFF. The CDR3 DNA follows: TGTGCCAGCAGGGGACAGGTTCTACGGGGCCAGTTCTTC.

The gene calls are TRBV6-6 and TRBJ1-2, with 7 bases that match TRBD1. This CDR3 is 13 amino acids long. The germline V gene has CDR1 MNHNY and CDR2 SVGAGI (reference sequence). Trimming cost V 10 bases and J 6 bases; bases outside gene matches: 11. The CDR3 loop reads CATRDDRANGYTF. The CDR3 DNA reads TGTGCCACCAGGGACGACAGGGCCAATGGCTACACCTTC.

This sequence joins TRBV9 and TRBJ1-2; 8 bases match TRBD1. Germline assignment: CDR1 SGDLS and CDR2 YYNGEE. J gave up 6 bases and V 2 bases, and 3 bases lay outside the gene matches. This CDR3 is built from 13 residues. For the CDR3, the DNA is TGTGCCAGCAGCGTGGGGACAGGCGATGGCTACACCTTC. Its protein product is CASSVGTGDGYTF.

The gene calls are TRBV6-5 and TRBJ2-1; TRBD2 agrees at 12 bases. J lost 8 bases, V lost 6 bases, and 8 bases had no gene match. CDR1 and CDR2 from the germline V gene are MNHEY and SVGAGI. This CDR3 contains 15 residues. CDR3 sequence (DNA): TGTGCCAGCAGCCCCGGGACTAGCGGGCCCCATGAGCAGTTCTTC. Its protein product is CASSPGTSGPHEQFF.

The chain links TRBV6-5 to TRBJ2-1; 8 bases agree with TRBD2. The CDR3 totals 16 residues. V was pared by 4 bases and J by 0 bases, with 5 bases of the junction left unmatched. In germline, CDR1 is MNHEY, CDR2 SVGAGI. The CDR3 bases are TGTGCCAGCAGTTCCGGGGGGGCCGGCTCCTACAATGAGCAGTTCTTC. Encoded protein: CASSSGGAGSYNEQFF.

This clone occurred many times. This chain links TRBV7-2 with TRBJ2-4; no definite D call. CDR3 size: 12 residues. V was pared by 8 bases and J by 1 base, with 6 bases between. From germline, CDR1 is SGHTA and CDR2 FQGNSA. CDR3 sequence: CASSDAKNIQYF. CDR3 sequence (DNA): TGTGCCAGCTCGGACGCCAAAAACATTCAGTACTTC.